The 2 T cell receptor beta chains reported below all come from one sample, sequenced in a study of T cell clonotyping in hematopoietic cell transplantation. Sequencing used immunoSEQ multiplex PCR; TCRdb keeps in-frame clones, though not all of them. The sample includes tens of thousands of clones, roughly 94% of them seen just once. Material for sequencing was peripheral blood mononuclear cells. The source of these receptors is a woman in her forties or fifties in good health. Some clones in this sample may be carry-over from other donors' samples.

The gene calls are TRBV5-1 and TRBJ2-7; D remains unclear. This CDR3 comprises 15 residues. The germline V and J ends were trimmed by 2 bases and 5 bases, with 17 bases remaining between them. Germline assignment: CDR1 SGHRS and CDR2 YFSETQ. CDR3 in DNA: TGCGCCAGCAGCTTTGATGGCGACATGGGTGACGAGCAGTACTTC. It translates to CASSFDGDMGDEQYF.

This chain links TRBV27 with TRBJ1-1; D unresolved. The V and J ends lost 1 base and 1 base respectively, with 7 bases between them. Germline lookup yields CDR1 MNHEY and CDR2 SMNVEV (reference sequence). CDR3 length equals 14 residues. For the CDR3, the DNA is TGTGCCAGCAGTTTATTTGCGGGGAACACTGAAGCTTTCTTT. Its protein product is CASSLFAGNTEAFF.